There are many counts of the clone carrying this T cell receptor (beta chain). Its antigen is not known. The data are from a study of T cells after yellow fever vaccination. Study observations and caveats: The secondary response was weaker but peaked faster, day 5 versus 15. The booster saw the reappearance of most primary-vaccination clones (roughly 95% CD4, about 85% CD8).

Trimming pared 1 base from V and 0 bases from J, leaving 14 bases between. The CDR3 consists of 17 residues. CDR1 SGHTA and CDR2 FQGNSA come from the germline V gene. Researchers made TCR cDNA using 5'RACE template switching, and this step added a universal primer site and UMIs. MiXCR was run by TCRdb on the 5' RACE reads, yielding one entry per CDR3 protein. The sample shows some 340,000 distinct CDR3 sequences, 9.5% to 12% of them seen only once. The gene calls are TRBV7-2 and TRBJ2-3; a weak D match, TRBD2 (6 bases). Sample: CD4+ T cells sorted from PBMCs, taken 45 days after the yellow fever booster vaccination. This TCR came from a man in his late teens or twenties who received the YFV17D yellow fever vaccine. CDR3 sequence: CASSLGSGAGSTDTQYF. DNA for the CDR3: TGTGCCAGCAGCTTAGGGTCCGGGGCGGGGAGCACAGATACGCAGTATTTT.